The T cell receptor (beta chain) under discussion was sequenced for a study of OX40 agonist ivuxolimab in advanced cancers. At the level of the study: With a range of 23 to 79, age averaged about 59 years, and about 80% were male. Among those treated, three patients had partial responses, one with hepatocellular carcinoma and two with cutaneous melanoma. Study observations and caveats: There was clonal expansion of CD4+ and CD8+ blood T cells by week 6 at 0.1 to 3.0 mg/kg.

V gave up 1 base and J gave up 6 bases, with 16 bases separating them. Germline CDR1 is LNHDA and CDR2 is SQIVND (reference sequence). This CDR3 comprises 17 residues. Patients were excluded for autoimmune disease history or systemic immunosuppression. Comments on this clone: Its antigen is currently unknown.

Sequencing was performed with immunoSEQ multiplex PCR; in TCRdb, only in-frame clones are kept and a portion is missing. The table has some 73,000 clones, around 85% seen once. The V gene is TRBV19, the J gene TRBJ1-6; D possibly corresponds to TRBD1 (5 bases). This TCR was sampled from an adult with an advanced solid tumor such as melanoma, head and neck, liver or kidney cancer. The starting material was CD4+ or CD8+ T cells sorted from blood, obtained in a trial of the OX40 agonist ivuxolimab. Here the CDR3 reads CASSIAPPGAANSPLHF. In nucleotides, the CDR3 is TGTGCCAGTAGTATAGCACCCCCCGGGGCCGCTAATTCACCCCTCCACTTT.